This TCR beta chain derives from a study of blood T cell repertoires in COVID-19. Trimming stripped 5 bases from V and 2 bases from J, with 12 bases between. The CDR3 has 14 residues. CDR1 and CDR2 from the germline V gene are MNHEY and SMNVEV (reference sequence). TCRdb's copy holds only in-frame clones and misses some; the assay was immunoSEQ multiplex PCR. This repertoire shows 380,000 or so clones, about 86% found once; its top ten account for just over 7%. Material for sequencing was peripheral blood. This chain links TRBV27 with TRBJ1-2; possible D gene TRBD1, 5 bases. The source of this sequence is a woman aged 55-69 years with COVID-19, enrolled during active disease. The CDR3 DNA is TGTGCCAGCAGTCCCCAGACAGTCAACTATGGCTACACCTTC. Its translation: CASSPQTVNYGYTF.